This T cell receptor (beta chain) was captured by sequencing in a study of OX40 agonist ivuxolimab in advanced cancers. Study-wide background: Dose-escalation subjects each had hepatocellular carcinoma, melanoma, renal cell or head and neck cancer.

The V gene end was trimmed by 1 base and the J gene end by 8 bases; junction bases not matched to a gene: 4. The germline V gene has CDR1 MDHEN and CDR2 SYDVKM. The CDR3 is made up of 14 amino acids. Some clones are missing from TCRdb's copy, which holds only in-frame ones; the method was immunoSEQ multiplex PCR. The data show some 13,000 clones, more than 70% seen once. This clonotype was obtained from an adult with an advanced solid tumor such as melanoma, head and neck, liver or kidney cancer. This sequence joins TRBV28 and TRBJ1-4; 7 bases map to TRBD1. The source was CD4+ or CD8+ T cells sorted from blood, collected in a trial of the OX40 agonist ivuxolimab. CDR3 region: CASSLLRGHEKLFF. Here the CDR3 DNA reads TGTGCCAGCAGTTTATTAAGGGGGCACGAAAAACTGTTTTTT.